The sequence of this TCR beta chain was determined in a study of cytomegalovirus exposure and HLA in healthy donors. Trimming cost V 1 base and J 7 bases, with 21 bases left between them. This CDR3 has 17 amino acids. Germline V gives CDR1 SGHRS, CDR2 YFSETQ. Repertoires were generated with immunoSEQ multiplex PCR, while TCRdb's copy carries only in-frame clones and drops some. Of 150,000 to 200,000 clones listed, 85% were seen once; the top ten hold about 15%. The TCR originated in a man aged 18 to 35 in good health and CMV-seropositive. The J gene is TRBJ2-1, the V gene TRBV5-1, with unresolved D. Material for sequencing was PBMCs. CDR3 sequence (DNA): TGCGCCAGCAGCTTGCCAGCCAGCGCTGGTGGTGGTAATGAGCAGTTCTTC. Its protein product is CASSLPASAGGGNEQFF.